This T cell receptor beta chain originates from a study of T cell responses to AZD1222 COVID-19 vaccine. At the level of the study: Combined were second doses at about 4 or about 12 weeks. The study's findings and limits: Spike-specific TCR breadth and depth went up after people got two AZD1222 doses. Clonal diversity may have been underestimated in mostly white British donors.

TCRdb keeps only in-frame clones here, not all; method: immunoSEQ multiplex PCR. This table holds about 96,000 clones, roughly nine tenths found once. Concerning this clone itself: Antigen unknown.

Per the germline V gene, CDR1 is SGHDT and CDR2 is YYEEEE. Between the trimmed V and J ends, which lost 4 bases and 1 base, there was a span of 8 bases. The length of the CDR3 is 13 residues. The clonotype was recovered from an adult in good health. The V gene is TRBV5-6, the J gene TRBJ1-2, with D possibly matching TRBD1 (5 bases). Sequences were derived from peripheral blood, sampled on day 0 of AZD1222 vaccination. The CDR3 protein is CASSPGLNYGYTF. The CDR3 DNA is TGTGCCAGCAGCCCGGGACTTAACTATGGCTACACCTTC.